This entry describes one T cell receptor (beta chain). What this receptor recognizes is not known. Per-nucleotide qualities are absent, and no much larger clonotype sits a single base away. The meaning of the sample's time point label: less than five weeks on oral tofacitinib. The label giving this sample's treatment or condition can be read as: oral pan-JAK inhibitor, 5-10 mg twice daily. Lesional scalp punch biopsies and peripheral blood were obtained from alopecia areata patients. After PBMCs were isolated by density centrifugation and stained for CD3, CD4 and CD8, a FACSAria was used to sort CD4+ and CD8+ T cells. To prepare the library, the immunoSEQ multiplex PCR assay was applied. RNA was extracted from all samples and reverse transcribed into cDNA, which served as template for TCR sequencing. First-strand cDNA was synthesized with SuperScript III using a 2:1 mix of oligo-dT and random hexamers. A synthetic immune receptor repertoire was used to assess amplification bias, and residual bias was removed computationally. Under the source paper's analysis protocol: After raw reads were preprocessed to remove errors, the CDR3 was defined following IMGT conventions as running from the conserved cysteine to phenylalanine. To get clonality, Shannon entropy was normalized by log2 of the number of productive unique TCRs and the result was subtracted from 1. Whether each scalp clone was CD4 or CD8 was inferred by checking scalp TCRbeta sequences against the CD4 and CD8 repertoires from sorted blood. The table comes from immuneACCESS by way of TCRdb, which keeps in-frame sequences with V and J called. Part of the clones is missing from these tables; in studies checked, under half for an unresolved V gene and the rest for unknown reasons. V, J and clone size derive from that table, while D and trimming were established from the DNA sequence. This sample holds roughly 190,000 clones; around 60% were observed only once. Jointly, the top ten make up around 3.2% of the sample.

This sample is drawn from a study of CD8+ T cells in alopecia areata (dated by TCRdb to the late 2010s). Background on the whole study: The treated patients took part in an open-label pilot trial in which moderate-to-severe alopecia areata was treated with oral tofacitinib at 5 to 10 mg twice daily. Tofacitinib was given for 6 to 18 months, followed by 6 months of follow-up off drug to assess delayed response and recurrence. In treated patients, disease severity was measured using the SALT score, which gives the percentage of scalp surface area affected. In both human patients and the C3H/HeJ mouse model, the study applied high-throughput TCRbeta sequencing to look at T cell clonal expansion in alopecia areata. Scalp tissue and sorted CD4+ and CD8+ peripheral blood T cells from patchy and totalis/universalis alopecia areata patients and from healthy controls were covered by human TCRbeta sequencing. Biopsies were taken from tofacitinib-treated patients at baseline and at 4 and 24 weeks of treatment, and a later scalp biopsy was taken in several of the tofacitinib-treated patients. Clonality in the scalp was compared among normal scalp (n=4), patchy alopecia areata scalp (n=8), and alopecia totalis/universalis scalp (n=8). RNA came from the PAXgene miRNA kit for fixed scalp, the miRNeasy kit for PBMCs, and the RNeasy kit for mouse skin. TCRbeta CDR3 regions were amplified by immunoSEQ multiplex PCR with 35 Vbeta forward and 13 Jbeta reverse primers. The research as a whole found: Tofacitinib significantly decreased scalp clonality and the number of expanded CD8+ clones among the top 100 scalp clones. Because the treated cohort was small and included a single nonresponder, larger studies are needed to assess links between baseline CD8+ expansion and response. During tofacitinib treatment, many expanded lesional clones remained in scalp and blood, and this persistence may partly explain relapse after treatment is stopped. TCR sequences shared between patients were less clear than in mice, possibly partly because of HLA diversity in the patient population. Unlike mouse skin, which is dominated by gammadelta T cells, normal human skin has resident alphabeta T cells that are also sequenced, and this complicates analysis of the scalp TCR repertoire. Lesional scalp, especially in alopecia totalis/universalis, showed higher clonality and more expanded CD8+ clones than normal scalp, suggesting antigenic drive.

The V end loses 5 bases and the J end loses 2 bases, and a stretch of 8 bases separates them. CDR1 and CDR2, per the germline V gene (reference sequence), are GTSNPN and SVGIG. Taken from cysteine to phenylalanine, the CDR3 has 12 residues. Of all the DNA, just the CDR3 is kept, 36 bases in frame from base 1. This clonotype was sampled from a human donor with alopecia areata. The sample here was CD4+ T cells sorted from blood, taken at week 4, from a patient treated with tofacitinib. The V and J segments used are TRBV30 and TRBJ2-3; matching of 6 bases hints at TRBD2 as the D gene. The bases are TGTGCCTGGGGACTATTCACAGATACGCAGTATTTT. Translated, it reads CAWGLFTDTQYF.